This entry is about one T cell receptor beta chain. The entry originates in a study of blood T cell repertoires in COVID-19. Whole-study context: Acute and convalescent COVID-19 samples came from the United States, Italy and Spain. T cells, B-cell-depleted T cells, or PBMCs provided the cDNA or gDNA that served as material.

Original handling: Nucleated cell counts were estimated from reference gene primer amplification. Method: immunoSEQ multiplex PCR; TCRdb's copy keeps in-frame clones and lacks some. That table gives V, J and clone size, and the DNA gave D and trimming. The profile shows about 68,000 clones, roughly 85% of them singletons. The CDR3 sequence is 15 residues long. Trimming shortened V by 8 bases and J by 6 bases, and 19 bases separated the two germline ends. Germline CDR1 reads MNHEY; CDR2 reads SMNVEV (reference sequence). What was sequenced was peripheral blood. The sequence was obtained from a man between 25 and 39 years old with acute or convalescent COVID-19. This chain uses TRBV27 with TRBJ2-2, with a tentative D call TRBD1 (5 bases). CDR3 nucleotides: TGTGCCAGCCGAAGAGGTGGGAAACAGGCCGGGGAGCTGTTTTTT. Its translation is CASRRGGKQAGELFF.